This T cell receptor (beta chain) was recovered during a study of shared clonotypes between healthy human individuals (dated by TCRdb to about 2020). For context, the study as a whole: The cohort included a few men and a couple of women between 18 and 49 years of age. For each donor, CD4 naive and CD4 memory were each given three plates, CD8 naive was given two plates, and CD8 memory was given one plate. To estimate repertoire size and how much clonotypes are shared between individuals, the study performed deep sequencing of blood TCR repertoires from roughly five healthy adults. To increase sequencing depth and limit assay-specific biases, TCR repertoire library preparation and sequencing were carried out by different laboratories using diverse techniques. Per donor, leukapheresis produced somewhere between about 0.9 and 9.5 billion PBMCs. Summary of the overall study and its limitations: Pairwise subsampling indicated that sequencing depth was expected to affect the degree of clonotype sharing among donors. Sharing across a handful of donors was observed for 5% to 6.5% of naive CD4, less than 4% of naive CD8, 2% to 2.5% of memory CD4, and about 0.4% of memory CD8 clonotypes. Estimated clonotype richness was generally larger for naive than for memory subsets. Because the study included a small number of donors, the genetic and exposure-history diversity represented was limited. Only blood was sampled, and tissue TCR repertoires likely differ from those in blood. Clonotypes shared by all four sorted-subset donors showed higher generation probabilities than non-shared clonotypes. Even with the large sequencing depth, rarefaction of the sorted-subset datasets indicated that sequencing was incomplete.

The CDR3 starts with the cysteine, ends with the phenylalanine, and has 15 residues. Of the read, only the CDR3 DNA is kept; its 45 bases are in frame from base 1. V gives up 3 bases and J gives up 1 base, and the segment between their germline ends measures 15 bases. CDR1 and CDR2 are read off the germline V gene (reference sequence) as GTSNPN and SVGIG. TCR CDR3 regions were amplified from genomic DNA by multiplex PCR using the deep immunoSEQ assay. Extracted genomic DNA from each cell subset was spread evenly across all wells of several immunoSEQ 96-well plates, with each plate serving as a replicate. For sorted subsets, roughly 200 ng of genomic DNA, equivalent to 25,000 to 35,000 T cell genomes, went into each replicate PCR. Purified libraries were measured with a Qubit 3.0 fluorometer, size-checked on a Bioanalyzer 2100, and measured again with the KAPA Library Quantification kit. Every immunoSEQ 96-well plate was sequenced on a dedicated single-read 150-cycle Illumina NextSeq 550 flow cell. The paper's processing steps were these. Because the immunoSEQ output held only junctional sequences and lacked quality scores, the filtering could not match the filtering applied to full-length reads. To assign V/J genes and CDR3, sequences were annotated against IMGT germline references using PyIR, a Python wrapper for IgBLAST v1.9. Reads were filtered out if the reads had weak V/J assignments (E-value above 1e-6), no CDR3, stop codons, out-of-frame junctions, or ambiguous translated residues. A V3J clonotype was defined by an identical inferred V gene, J gene, and CDR3 amino acid sequence. Percentage overlap between repertoires was computed as shared unique clonotypes divided by the size of the smaller repertoire. Richness of each repertoire was evaluated using RTK rarefaction, the Chao1 estimator, and Recon v2.1 estimates of unobserved clonotypes. Generation probabilities were computed with OLGA for all TCRbeta clonotypes obtained by the gDNA method from several donors. Entries here come from immuneACCESS through TCRdb and include only in-frame sequences with V and J called. Some clones fail to appear in such tables; in the studies checked, an unresolved V gene covers under half of the shortfall, and the cause of the remainder is unknown. The D gene and trimming were derived from the DNA, and the V and J assignments and clone size from that table. The sample includes about 1 million clones, with approximately 68% observed a single time. The top ten clones comprise about 1.5% of the sample.

Donors were healthy HIV-negative adults with no recently reported acute infections or vaccinations. Every donor was a Caucasian adult living in Nashville, Tennessee, USA. CD4+ T cells were enriched by magnetic negative selection; naive cells were then positively selected on CD45RA, and the negative fraction formed the memory subset. Blood was collected by leukapheresis, and PBMCs were isolated by Ficoll-Histopaque density gradient centrifugation and then cryopreserved in liquid nitrogen vapor phase. Purity and quantity of every magnetically sorted T cell population were checked by analytical flow cytometry. From each sorted fraction, genomic DNA was isolated and quantified by UV absorbance on a Nanodrop 2000c. This clone was seen ten or more times. Its target antigen remains unknown. No clone much larger than this one lies a single base away; base qualities are absent.

The chain uses TRBV30 and TRBJ1-1; matching of 6 bases hints at TRBD1 as the D gene. This TCR came from a man aged 18 to 29 in good health. Sequenced input: memory CD4+ T cells sorted from blood. The cell subset or site label for this specimen denotes: CD45RA-negative fraction. The CDR3 loop reads CAWRFTGTKNTEAFF. DNA sequence: TGTGCCTGGAGGTTCACCGGGACAAAGAACACTGAAGCTTTCTTT.